A single sample gave rise to the 2 T cell receptor beta chains below, sequenced in a study of T cells expressing NK-cell markers. TCRdb reprocessed the 5' RACE reads and keeps a single row for each CDR3 protein, giving no DNA. This sample's table has 550,000 to 600,000 distinct CDR3 sequences. The sequenced sample was blood T cells: a sorted CD56 or NKG2C T cell subset, CD4+ or CD8+ T cells, or bulk PBMC T cells (not recorded which). The receptors here all came from a man aged 18 to 29 in good health.

The chain's CDR3 is CASTPSEPKNEQFF. This chain links TRBV12-3 or TRBV12-4 with TRBJ2-1; no DNA is available, so the TRBD1 call from TCRdb remains unchecked. There are 14 residues in the CDR3.

This chain joins TRBV20-1 and TRBJ2-1; TCRdb proposes TRBD2, but this gene call is untestable without DNA. The CDR3 is 14 amino acids. Per the germline V gene, CDR1 is DFQATT and CDR2 is SNEGSKA (reference sequence). The CDR3 sequence: CSVRWLAGDNEQFF.